This T cell receptor (beta chain) was sequenced in a study of cytomegalovirus exposure and HLA in healthy donors. Findings and caveats of the study: Overall, around 160 TCR beta chains were annotated as cytomegalovirus-associated.

Sequencing was performed with immunoSEQ multiplex PCR; in TCRdb, only in-frame clones are kept and a portion is missing. The sample lists 200,000 to 250,000 clones; about nine tenths were seen once. For this clone: The antigen remains unidentified.

The junction had 5 bases not matched to a gene; V was cut back by 3 bases and J by 3 bases. Germline CDR1 reads KGHSH; CDR2 reads LQKENI. The CDR3 runs 16 residues. The genes are TRBV18 and TRBJ2-4, with 10 bases fitting TRBD2. Sequenced material: PBMCs. The sequence came from a woman aged 18-35 years in good health and CMV-seropositive. CDR3 bases: TGTGCCAGCTCACCCTCTAGCGGGAGAGGCAAAAACATTCAGTACTTC. Translated: CASSPSSGRGKNIQYF.